These 13 T cell receptor beta chains originate from one sample sequenced in a study of early T cells in non-severe SARS-CoV-2 infection. MiXCR, run by TCRdb on the 5' RACE reads, gives a single entry per CDR3 protein. The repertoire holds fewer than 55,000 distinct CDR3 sequences, with around 7.8% as singletons. The sequencing sample was made of whole blood. These receptors came from an adult who was a healthcare worker with PCR-confirmed SARS-CoV-2 infection or an uninfected control (not recorded which).

The chain is built from TRBV6-6 and TRBJ2-3; TRBD2 matches 7 bases. The CDR3 spans 14 residues. The germline gives CDR1 MNHNY, CDR2 SVGAGI (reference sequence). V gave up 5 bases and J gave up 0 bases; unmatched junction bases: 2. CDR3 protein: CASSLAASTDTQYF. CDR3 coding DNA: TGTGCCAGCAGTCTAGCGGCTAGCACAGATACGCAGTATTTT.

This clonotype was detected only a few times. The chain uses TRBV7-8 and TRBJ2-4; no clear D. V shed 2 bases and J shed 7 bases, with 6 bases lying between them. CDR3 length: 12 residues. Germline loops: CDR1 SGHVS, CDR2 FQNEAQ. This CDR3 is CASSLSGNIQYF. For the CDR3, the DNA is TGTGCCAGCAGCTTATCCGGGAACATTCAGTACTTC.

The chain combines TRBV18 with TRBJ2-5; TRBD2 matches 8 bases. The CDR3 is made up of 15 amino acids. V lost 0 bases and J lost 5; bases outside the gene matches: 5. Germline V CDR1 and CDR2: KGHSH, LQKENI. The CDR3 bases are TGTGCCAGCTCACCACCCACGGGGGGGAAGGAGACCCAGTACTTC. Its translation is CASSPPTGGKETQYF.

In DNA form, the CDR3 reads TGTGCCAGCAGCTCGCGCAGGGTTGAGACCCAGTACTTC. This translates into CASSSRRVETQYF. This chain uses TRBV7-6 with TRBJ2-5; D may be TRBD1 (5 bases). The V gene lost 4 bases and the J gene lost 5 bases, with 11 bases spanning the gap. The CDR3 is made up of 13 amino acids. Germline V lookup: CDR1 SGHVS, CDR2 FNYEAQ.

This rearrangement joins TRBV20-1 to TRBJ2-1, with 11 bases lining up with TRBD2. The CDR3 is 16 residues long. The V gene's germline CDR1 is DFQATT and CDR2 SNEGSKA (reference sequence). Trimming at V came to 8 bases and at J to 8 bases, leaving 17 bases not matched to a gene. This chain's CDR3 is CSPPSRSGGAFDEQFF. The CDR3 coding sequence is TGCAGTCCCCCGTCCCGTAGCGGGGGGGCATTCGATGAGCAGTTCTTC.

The chain employs TRBV7-2 and TRBJ2-7; D uncertain. The CDR3 loop spans 13 amino acids. The ends were cut back, 3 bases at V and 0 bases at J, with 6 bases in the middle. Per germline, CDR1 SGHTA and CDR2 FQGNSA. The CDR3 sequence is CASSFSGSYEQYF. The DNA for the CDR3 is TGTGCCAGCAGCTTTTCCGGCTCCTACGAGCAGTACTTC.

DNA of the CDR3: TGTGCCAGCAGCTTGGGGTCAAGCTCTGGAAACACCATATATTTT. Its protein product is CASSLGSSSGNTIYF. The V gene is TRBV7-2, the J gene TRBJ1-3; D not resolved. Trimming left V 3 bases short and J 0 bases short, with 9 bases between. The CDR3 runs to 15 residues. In germline, CDR1 is SGHTA, CDR2 FQGNSA.

This clonotype has more than one count but fewer than ten. This rearrangement joins TRBV20-1 to TRBJ2-7; D ambiguous. The V end was cut by 0 bases, the J end by 5 bases, with 17 bases between. The CDR3 loop spans 15 amino acids. CDR1 and CDR2 from the germline V gene are DFQATT and SNEGSKA (reference sequence). The CDR3 nucleotides are TGCAGTGCTAGAGAGGAGCTGATTTCGGTGAACGAGCAGTACTTC. This encodes CSAREELISVNEQYF.

This sequence joins TRBV19 and TRBJ2-5, with 7 bases that match TRBD1. Germline values: CDR1 LNHDA, CDR2 SQIVND (reference sequence). This CDR3 has 14 residues. Losses at the gene ends were 3 bases for V and 3 bases for J; bases not matched to a gene: 4. This CDR3 reads CASSIGQEEETQYF. In DNA form, the CDR3 reads TGTGCCAGTAGTATCGGACAGGAGGAAGAGACCCAGTACTTC.

This clonotype was picked up many times. The chain has TRBV6-6 and TRBJ2-1; no definite D call. Germline V CDR1 and CDR2: MNHNY, SVGAGI (reference sequence). The CDR3 spans 12 residues. The V end lost 5 bases, the J end lost 8 bases, and 10 bases lay between the germline ends. The CDR3 region is CASSPVGDEQFF. DNA of the CDR3: TGTGCCAGCAGTCCCGTTGGGGATGAGCAGTTCTTC.

The V and J genes are TRBV6-5 and TRBJ1-4, with 8 bases fitting TRBD1. This CDR3 has 14 residues. In germline, CDR1 is MNHEY, CDR2 SVGAGI. The junction had 7 bases not matched to a gene; V was cut back by 7 bases and J by 6 bases. The CDR3 sequence: CASTLGQGYEKLFF. The CDR3 nucleotides read TGTGCCAGCACCCTAGGACAGGGATATGAAAAACTGTTTTTT.

This clonotype was seen many times. The chain employs TRBV5-6 and TRBJ2-7, with D possibly matching TRBD2 (7 bases). The germline gives CDR1 SGHDT, CDR2 YYEEEE. The length of the CDR3 is 16 residues. V lost 2 bases and J lost 9, with 24 bases in between. Here the CDR3 DNA reads TGTGCCAGCAGCTTATCGGGGGGCATCGGTCTACGAGGGCAGTACTTC. Translation: CASSLSGGIGLRGQYF.

In its sample, this clonotype was seen many times. The chain employs TRBV5-1 and TRBJ2-3, with D hard to call. The CDR3 is made up of 14 amino acids. Germline loops: CDR1 SGHRS, CDR2 YFSETQ. V gave up 0 bases and J gave up 2 bases, with 7 bases separating them. CDR3 DNA sequence: TGCGCCAGCAGCTTGGGGGTCGACACAGATACGCAGTATTTT. Translation gives CASSLGVDTDTQYF.